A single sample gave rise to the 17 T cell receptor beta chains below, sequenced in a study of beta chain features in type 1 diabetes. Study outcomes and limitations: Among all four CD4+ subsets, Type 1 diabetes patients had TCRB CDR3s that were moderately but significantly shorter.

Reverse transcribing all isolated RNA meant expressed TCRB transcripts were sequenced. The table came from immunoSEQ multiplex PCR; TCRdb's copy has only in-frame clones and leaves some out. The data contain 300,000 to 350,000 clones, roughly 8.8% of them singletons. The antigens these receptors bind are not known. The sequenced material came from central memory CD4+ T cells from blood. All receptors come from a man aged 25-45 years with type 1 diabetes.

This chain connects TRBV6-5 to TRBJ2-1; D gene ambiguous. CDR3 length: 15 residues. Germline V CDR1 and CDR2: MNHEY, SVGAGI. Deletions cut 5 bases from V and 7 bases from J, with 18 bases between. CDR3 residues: CASSPDYVSWNEQFF. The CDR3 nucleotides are TGTGCCAGCAGTCCCGATTACGTCAGTTGGAATGAGCAGTTCTTC.

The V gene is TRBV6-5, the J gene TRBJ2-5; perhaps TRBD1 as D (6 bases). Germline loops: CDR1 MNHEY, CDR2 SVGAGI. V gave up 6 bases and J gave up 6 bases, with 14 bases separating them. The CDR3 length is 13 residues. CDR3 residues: CASSIDRRQTQYF. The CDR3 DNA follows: TGTGCCAGCAGCATAGACAGGAGGCAGACCCAGTACTTC.

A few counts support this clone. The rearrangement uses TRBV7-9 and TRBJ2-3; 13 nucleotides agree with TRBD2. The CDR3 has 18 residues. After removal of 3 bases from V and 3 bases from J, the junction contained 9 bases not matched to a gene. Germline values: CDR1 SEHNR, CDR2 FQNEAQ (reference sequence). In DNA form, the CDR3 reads TGTGCCAGCAGCTTCAGGACTAGCGGGGGCCCAGGGACAGATACGCAGTATTTT. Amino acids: CASSFRTSGGPGTDTQYF.

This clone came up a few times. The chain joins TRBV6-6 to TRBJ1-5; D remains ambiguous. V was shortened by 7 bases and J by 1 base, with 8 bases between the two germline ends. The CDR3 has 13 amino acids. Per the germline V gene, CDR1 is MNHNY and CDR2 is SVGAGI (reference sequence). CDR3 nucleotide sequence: TGTGCCAGCACCCGTTCGAGCAATCAGCCCCAGCATTTT. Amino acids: CASTRSSNQPQHF.

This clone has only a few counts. The CDR3 spells CASGLGQRGTGVVGTGELFF. Written as DNA, the CDR3 is TGTGCTAGTGGTTTGGGCCAACGGGGGACAGGGGTCGTTGGCACCGGGGAGCTGTTTTTT. This chain links TRBV12-5 with TRBJ2-2, with 10 bases fitting TRBD1. CDR1 is LGHNT, CDR2 FRNRAP, per germline. Unmatched junction bases numbered 15, after V lost 1 base and J lost 4 bases. The CDR3 contains 20 residues.

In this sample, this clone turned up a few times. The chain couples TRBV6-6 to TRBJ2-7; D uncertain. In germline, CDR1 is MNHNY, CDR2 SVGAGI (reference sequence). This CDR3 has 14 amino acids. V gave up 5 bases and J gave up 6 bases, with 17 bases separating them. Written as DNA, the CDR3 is TGTGCCAGCAGTACCCAGGAAAAGATGGGCGAGCAGTACTTC. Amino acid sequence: CASSTQEKMGEQYF.

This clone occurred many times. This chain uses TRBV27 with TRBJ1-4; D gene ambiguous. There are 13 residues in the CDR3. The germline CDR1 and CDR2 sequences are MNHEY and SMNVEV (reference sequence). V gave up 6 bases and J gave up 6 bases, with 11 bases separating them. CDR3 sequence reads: CASRGRAYEKLFF. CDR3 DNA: TGTGCCAGCAGAGGCCGGGCTTATGAAAAACTGTTTTTT. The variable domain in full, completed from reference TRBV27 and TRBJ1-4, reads EAQVTQNPRYLITVTGKKLTVTCSQNMNHEYMSWYRQDPGLGLRQIYYSMNVEVTDKGDVPEGYKVSRKEKRNFPLILESPSPNQTSLYFCASRGRAYEKLFFGSGTQLSVL.

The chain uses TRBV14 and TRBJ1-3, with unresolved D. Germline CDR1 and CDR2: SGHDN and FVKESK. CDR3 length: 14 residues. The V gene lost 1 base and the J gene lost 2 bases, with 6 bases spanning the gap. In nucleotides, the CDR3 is TGTGCCAGCAGCCAAGCCGGGGCTGGAAACACCATATATTTT. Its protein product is CASSQAGAGNTIYF.

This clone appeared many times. The CDR3 coding sequence is TGCGCCAGCAGTATCGGGGCTAGTCAAGAGACCCAGTACTTC. It encodes CASSIGASQETQYF. The rearrangement links TRBV5-1 to TRBJ2-5, with D possibly called TRBD1 or TRBD2 (5 bases each). The CDR3 has 14 residues. Germline V gene sequence: CDR1 SGHRS, CDR2 YFSETQ. The germline V and J ends were trimmed by 5 bases and 2 bases, with 13 bases remaining between them. The full variable domain, in which reference TRBV5-1 and TRBJ2-5 provide the parts outside the CDR3, is KAGVTQTPRYLIKTRGQQVTLSCSPISGHRSVSWYQQTPGQGLQFLFEYFSETQRNKGNFPGRFSGRQFSNSRSEMNVSTLELGDSALYLCASSIGASQETQYFGPGTRLLVL.

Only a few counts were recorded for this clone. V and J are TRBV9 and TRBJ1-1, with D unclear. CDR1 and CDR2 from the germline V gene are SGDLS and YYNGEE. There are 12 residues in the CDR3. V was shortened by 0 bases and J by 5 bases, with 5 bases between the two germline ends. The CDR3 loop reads CASSVAGTEAFF. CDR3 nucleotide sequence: TGTGCCAGCAGCGTAGCCGGGACTGAAGCTTTCTTT.

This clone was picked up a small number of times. The chain's CDR3 is CASSVDPGPRNEQFF. CDR3 coding DNA: TGTGCCAGCAGCGTAGACCCGGGGCCGAGGAATGAGCAGTTCTTC. The gene calls are TRBV9 and TRBJ2-1; D assignment may be TRBD1 or TRBD2 (5 bases each). The CDR3 has 15 residues. Trimming took off 0 bases at V and 7 bases at J, with 14 bases between the two ends. Germline V gives CDR1 SGDLS, CDR2 YYNGEE.

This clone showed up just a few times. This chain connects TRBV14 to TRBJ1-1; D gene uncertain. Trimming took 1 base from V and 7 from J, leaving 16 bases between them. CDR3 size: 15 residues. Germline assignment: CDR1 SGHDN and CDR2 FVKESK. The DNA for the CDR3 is TGTGCCAGCAGCCAAGTATCCAGGATGGAGATTGAAGCTTTCTTT. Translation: CASSQVSRMEIEAFF.

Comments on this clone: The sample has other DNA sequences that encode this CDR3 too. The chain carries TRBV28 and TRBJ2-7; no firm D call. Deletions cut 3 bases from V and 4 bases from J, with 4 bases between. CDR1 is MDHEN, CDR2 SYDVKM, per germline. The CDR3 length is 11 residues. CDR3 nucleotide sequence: TGTGCCAGCAGTTTCAGTTACGAGCAGTACTTC. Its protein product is CASSFSYEQYF. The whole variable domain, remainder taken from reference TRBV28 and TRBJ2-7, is DVKVTQSSRYLVKRTGEKVFLECVQDMDHENMFWYRQDPGLGLRLIYFSYDVKMKEKGDIPEGYSVSREKKERFSLILESASTNQTSMYLCASSFSYEQYFGPGTRLTVT.

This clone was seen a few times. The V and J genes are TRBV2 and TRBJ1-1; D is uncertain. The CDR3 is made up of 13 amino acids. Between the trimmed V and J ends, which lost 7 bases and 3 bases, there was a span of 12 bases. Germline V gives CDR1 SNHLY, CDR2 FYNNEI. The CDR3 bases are TGTGCCAGCAACCGAGACCCGGACACTGAAGCTTTCTTT. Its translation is CASNRDPDTEAFF.

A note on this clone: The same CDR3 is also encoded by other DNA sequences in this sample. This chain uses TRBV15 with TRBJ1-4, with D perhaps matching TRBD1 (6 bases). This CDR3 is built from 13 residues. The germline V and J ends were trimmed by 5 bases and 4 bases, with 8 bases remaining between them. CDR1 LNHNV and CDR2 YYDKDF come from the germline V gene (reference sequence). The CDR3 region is CATSGGLNEKLFF. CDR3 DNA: TGTGCCACCAGCGGGGGCCTTAATGAAAAACTGTTTTTT.

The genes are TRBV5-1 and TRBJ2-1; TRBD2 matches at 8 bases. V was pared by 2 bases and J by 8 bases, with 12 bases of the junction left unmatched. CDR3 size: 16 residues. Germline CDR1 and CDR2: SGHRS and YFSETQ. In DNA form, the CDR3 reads TGCGCCAGCAGCTTTTCACCGGGACTAGGTCAAGATGAGCAGTTCTTC. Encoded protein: CASSFSPGLGQDEQFF.

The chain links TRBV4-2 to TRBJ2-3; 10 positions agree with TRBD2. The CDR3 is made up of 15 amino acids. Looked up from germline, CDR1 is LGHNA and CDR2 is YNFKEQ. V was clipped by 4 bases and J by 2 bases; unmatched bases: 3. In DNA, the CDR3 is TGTGCCAGCAGCCGAAGCGGGGGGGCCACAGATACGCAGTATTTT. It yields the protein CASSRSGGATDTQYF.